This T cell receptor beta chain was identified during a study of blood T cells in healthy people across ages. General study findings and limits: The study found TCR beta diversity correlated strongly with naive T cell percentage. Long-lived donors had more naive CD4+ cells and higher diversity than aged donors. Getting older went along with TCR beta diversity per million T cells dropping roughly linearly.

A sample-barcoded 5' primer and a J-beta primer mix were used in a second PCR of roughly 7 to 11 cycles. Each of the cDNA molecules was tagged by a template-switch adaptor with 12 random nucleotides. In TCRdb, the 5' RACE reads were re-called with MiXCR into one record per CDR3 protein. This repertoire shows hundreds of thousands of distinct CDR3 sequences, approximately 29% found once; its top ten account for 15% to 17%. A note on this clonotype: Its matching antigen is unknown.

The CDR3 covers 18 residues. The V gene's germline CDR1 is MNHNS and CDR2 SASEGT. Trimming cost V 7 bases and J 6 bases; bases outside gene matches: 17. This chain uses TRBV6-1 with TRBJ1-6; TRBD1 matches at 8 bases. Sequencing used blood. The TCR comes from a woman of 80 years or more in good health. This CDR3 is CASTQTRQGTGFNSPLHF. In DNA form, the CDR3 reads TGTGCCAGCACCCAGACCCGACAGGGGACGGGTTTTAATTCACCCCTCCACTTT.